This TCR beta chain came from a study of T cell responses to AZD1222 COVID-19 vaccine. Clones were sequenced by immunoSEQ multiplex PCR, and TCRdb holds only the in-frame ones, with some missing. This sample has more than 95,000 clones, with 80% to 90% found just once. Notes on the study in general: Vaccination with two AZD1222 doses was followed by a rise in Spike-specific TCR breadth and depth. Seropositive AZD1222 recipients at baseline numbered only five or six.

V was pared by 5 bases and J by 0 bases, with 10 bases between. The CDR3 contains 15 residues. Germline CDR1 reads SEHNR; CDR2 reads FQNEAQ (reference sequence). Comments on this clone: The antigen is undetermined.

The TCR comes from an adult in good health. This chain connects TRBV7-9 to TRBJ1-4; D is perhaps TRBD1 (5 bases). The sequences come from peripheral blood, collected on day 0 of AZD1222 vaccination. The CDR3 is CASSIDRPTNEKLFF. For the CDR3, the DNA is TGTGCCAGCAGCATAGACAGACCAACTAATGAAAAACTGTTTTTT.